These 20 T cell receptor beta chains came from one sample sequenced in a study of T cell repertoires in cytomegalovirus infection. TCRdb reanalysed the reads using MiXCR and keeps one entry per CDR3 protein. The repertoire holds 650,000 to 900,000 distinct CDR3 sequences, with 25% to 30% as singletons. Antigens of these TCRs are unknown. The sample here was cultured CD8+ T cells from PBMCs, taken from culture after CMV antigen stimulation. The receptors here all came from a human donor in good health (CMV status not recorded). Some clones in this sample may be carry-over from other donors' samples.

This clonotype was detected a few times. The CDR3 spells CASSLAGGGQQPQHF. In DNA, the CDR3 is TGTGCCAGCAGCTTGGCGGGCGGGGGACAGCAGCCCCAGCATTTT. The rearrangement joins TRBV5-5 to TRBJ1-5, with 7 bases aligning to TRBD1. The trim removed 0 bases at V and 7 bases at J, leaving 7 bases unmatched. CDR3 size: 15 residues. Germline V gives CDR1 SGHKS, CDR2 YYEKEE (reference sequence).

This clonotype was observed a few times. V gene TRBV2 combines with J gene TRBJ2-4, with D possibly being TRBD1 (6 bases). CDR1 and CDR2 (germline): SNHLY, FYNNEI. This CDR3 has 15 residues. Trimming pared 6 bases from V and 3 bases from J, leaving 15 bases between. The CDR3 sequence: CASSPRTDRKNIQYF. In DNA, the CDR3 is TGTGCCAGCAGCCCTAGGACAGATCGCAAAAACATTCAGTACTTC.

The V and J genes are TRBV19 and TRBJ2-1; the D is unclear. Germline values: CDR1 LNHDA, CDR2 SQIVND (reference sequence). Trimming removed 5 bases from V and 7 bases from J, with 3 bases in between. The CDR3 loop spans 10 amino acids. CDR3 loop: CASSQNEQFF. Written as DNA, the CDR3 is TGTGCCAGTAGTCAAAATGAGCAGTTCTTC.

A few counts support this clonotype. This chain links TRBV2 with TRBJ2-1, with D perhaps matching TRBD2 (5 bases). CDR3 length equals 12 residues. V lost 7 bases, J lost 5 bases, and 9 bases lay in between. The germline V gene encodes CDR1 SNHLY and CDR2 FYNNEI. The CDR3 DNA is TGTGCCAGCACTAGCAGAAACAATGAGCAGTTCTTC. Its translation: CASTSRNNEQFF.

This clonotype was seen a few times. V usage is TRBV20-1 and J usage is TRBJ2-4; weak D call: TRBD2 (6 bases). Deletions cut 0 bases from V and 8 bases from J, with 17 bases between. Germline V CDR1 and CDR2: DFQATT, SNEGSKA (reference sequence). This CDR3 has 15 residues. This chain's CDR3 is CSARDSARGGDIQYF. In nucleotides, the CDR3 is TGCAGTGCTAGAGATAGCGCGAGGGGCGGGGACATTCAGTACTTC.

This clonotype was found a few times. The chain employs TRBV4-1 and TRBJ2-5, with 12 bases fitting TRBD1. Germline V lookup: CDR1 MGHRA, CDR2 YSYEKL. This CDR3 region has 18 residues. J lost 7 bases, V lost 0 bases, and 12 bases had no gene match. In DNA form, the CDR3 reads TGCGCCAGCAGCCAAGAACTCCCGCCGGGACAGGGGGCACCGACCCAGTACTTC. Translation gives CASSQELPPGQGAPTQYF.

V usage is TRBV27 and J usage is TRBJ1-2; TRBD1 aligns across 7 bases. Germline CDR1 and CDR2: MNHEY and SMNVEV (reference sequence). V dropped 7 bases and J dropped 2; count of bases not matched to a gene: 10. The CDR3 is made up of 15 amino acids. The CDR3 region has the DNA TGTGCCAGCATCCCAGGGGGGACACGGAACTATGGCTACACCTTC. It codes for CASIPGGTRNYGYTF.

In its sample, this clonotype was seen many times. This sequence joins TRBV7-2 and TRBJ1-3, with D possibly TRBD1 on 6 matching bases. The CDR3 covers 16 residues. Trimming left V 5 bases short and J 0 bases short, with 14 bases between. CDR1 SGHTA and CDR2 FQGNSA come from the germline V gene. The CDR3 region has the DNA TGTGCCAGCAGCCAGACAGGTCTATTCTCTGGAAACACCATATATTTT. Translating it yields CASSQTGLFSGNTIYF.

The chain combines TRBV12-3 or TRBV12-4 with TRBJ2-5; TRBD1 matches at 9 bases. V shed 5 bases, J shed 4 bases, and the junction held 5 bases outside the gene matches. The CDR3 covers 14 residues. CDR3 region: CASSPTGGTETQYF. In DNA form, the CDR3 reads TGTGCCAGCAGTCCAACAGGGGGCACAGAGACCCAGTACTTC.

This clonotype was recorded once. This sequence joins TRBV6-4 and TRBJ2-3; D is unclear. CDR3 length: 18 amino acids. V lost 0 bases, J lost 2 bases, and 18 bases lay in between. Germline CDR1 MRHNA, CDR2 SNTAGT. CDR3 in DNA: TGTGCCAGCAGTGACTCACCCTATCGTACCCCAGACACAGATACGCAGTATTTT. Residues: CASSDSPYRTPDTDTQYF.

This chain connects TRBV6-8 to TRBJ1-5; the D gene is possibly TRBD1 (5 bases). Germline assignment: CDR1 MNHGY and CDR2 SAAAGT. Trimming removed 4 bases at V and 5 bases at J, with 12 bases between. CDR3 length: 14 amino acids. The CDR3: CASSSRDGYQPQHF. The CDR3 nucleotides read TGTGCCAGCAGTTCCCGGGACGGATATCAGCCCCAGCATTTT.

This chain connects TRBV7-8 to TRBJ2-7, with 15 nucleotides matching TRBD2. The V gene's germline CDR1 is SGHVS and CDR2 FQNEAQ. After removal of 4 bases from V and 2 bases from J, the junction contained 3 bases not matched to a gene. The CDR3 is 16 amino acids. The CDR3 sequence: CASSSGLAGGPYEQYF. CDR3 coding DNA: TGTGCCAGCAGCTCCGGACTAGCGGGGGGGCCCTACGAGCAGTACTTC.

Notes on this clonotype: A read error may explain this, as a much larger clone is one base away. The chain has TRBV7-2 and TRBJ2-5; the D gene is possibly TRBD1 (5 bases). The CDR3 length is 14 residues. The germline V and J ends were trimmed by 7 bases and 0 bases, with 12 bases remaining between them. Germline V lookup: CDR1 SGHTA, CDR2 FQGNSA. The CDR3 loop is CASTARAYQETQYF. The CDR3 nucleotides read TGTGCCAGCACCGCCAGGGCGTACCAAGAGACCCAGTACTTC.

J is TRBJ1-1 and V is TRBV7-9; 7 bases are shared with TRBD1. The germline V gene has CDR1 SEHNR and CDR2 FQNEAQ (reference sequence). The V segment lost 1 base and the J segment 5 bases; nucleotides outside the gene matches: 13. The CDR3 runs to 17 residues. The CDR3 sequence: CASSLDIRTGPGTEAFF. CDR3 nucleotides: TGTGCCAGCAGCTTAGATATCAGGACAGGCCCGGGGACTGAAGCTTTCTTT. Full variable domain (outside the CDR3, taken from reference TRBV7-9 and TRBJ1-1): DTGVSQNPRHKITKRGQNVTFRCDPISEHNRLYWYRQTLGQGPEFLTYFQNEAQLEKSRLLSDRFSAERPKGSFSTLEIQRTEQGDSAMYLCASSLDIRTGPGTEAFFGQGTRLTVV.

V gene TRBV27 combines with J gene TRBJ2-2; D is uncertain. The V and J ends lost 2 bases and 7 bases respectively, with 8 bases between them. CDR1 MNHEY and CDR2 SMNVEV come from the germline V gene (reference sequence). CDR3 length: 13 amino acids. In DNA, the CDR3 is TGTGCCAGCAGTTTAACGCTTAGCGGGGAGCTGTTTTTT. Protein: CASSLTLSGELFF.

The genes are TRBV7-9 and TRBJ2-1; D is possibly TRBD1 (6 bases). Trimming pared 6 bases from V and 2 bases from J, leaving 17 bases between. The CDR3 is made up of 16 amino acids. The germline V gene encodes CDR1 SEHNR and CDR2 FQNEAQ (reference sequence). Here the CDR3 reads CASRPRQGSPYNEQFF. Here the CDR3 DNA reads TGTGCCAGCAGGCCGAGGCAGGGGAGCCCCTACAATGAGCAGTTCTTC.

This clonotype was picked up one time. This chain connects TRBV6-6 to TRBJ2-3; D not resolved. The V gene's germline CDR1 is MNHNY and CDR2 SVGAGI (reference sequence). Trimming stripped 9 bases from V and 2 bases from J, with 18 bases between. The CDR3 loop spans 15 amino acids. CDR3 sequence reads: CASLPKTSYTDTQYF. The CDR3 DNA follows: TGTGCCAGTCTGCCAAAGACGTCATACACAGATACGCAGTATTTT.

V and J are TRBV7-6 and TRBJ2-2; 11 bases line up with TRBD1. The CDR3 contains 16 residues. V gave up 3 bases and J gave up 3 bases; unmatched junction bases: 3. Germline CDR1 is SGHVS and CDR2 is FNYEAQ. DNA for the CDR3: TGTGCCAGCAGCTTCGGGACAGGGGGGTACACCGGGGAGCTGTTTTTT. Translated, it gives CASSFGTGGYTGELFF.

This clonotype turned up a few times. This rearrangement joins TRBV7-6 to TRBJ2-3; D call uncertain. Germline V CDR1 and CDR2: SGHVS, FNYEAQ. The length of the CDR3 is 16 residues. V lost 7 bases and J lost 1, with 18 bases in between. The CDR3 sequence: CASTLVGIWGTDTQYF. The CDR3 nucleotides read TGTGCCAGCACCCTAGTGGGGATATGGGGCACAGATACGCAGTATTTT.

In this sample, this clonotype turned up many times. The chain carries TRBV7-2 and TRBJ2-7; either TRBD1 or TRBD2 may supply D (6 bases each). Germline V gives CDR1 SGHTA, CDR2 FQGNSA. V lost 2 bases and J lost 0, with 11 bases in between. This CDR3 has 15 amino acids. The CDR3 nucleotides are TGTGCCAGCAGCTTAAACGGGGGACACTCCTACGAGCAGTACGTC. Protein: CASSLNGGHSYEQYV.